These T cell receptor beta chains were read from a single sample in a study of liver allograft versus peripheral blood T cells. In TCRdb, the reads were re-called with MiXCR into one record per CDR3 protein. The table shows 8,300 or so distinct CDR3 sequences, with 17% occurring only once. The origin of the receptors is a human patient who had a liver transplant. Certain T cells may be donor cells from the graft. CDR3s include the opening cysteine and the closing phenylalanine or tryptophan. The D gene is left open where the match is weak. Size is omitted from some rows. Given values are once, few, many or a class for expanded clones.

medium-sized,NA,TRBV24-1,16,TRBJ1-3,CATSDPTDSSGNTIYF,TGTGCCACCAGTGACCCTACCGACAGCTCTGGAAACACCATATATTTT
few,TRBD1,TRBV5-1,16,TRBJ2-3,CASSFQGQESTDTQYF,TGCGCCAGCAGCTTTCAGGGACAGGAGAGCACAGATACGCAGTATTTT
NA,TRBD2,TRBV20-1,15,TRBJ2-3,CSARDLSGRRDTKYF,TGCAGTGCTAGAGATCTCAGCGGGAGAAGGGATACGAAGTATTTT
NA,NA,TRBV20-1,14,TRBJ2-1,CSAGLQGIYNEQFF,TGCAGTGCTGGTTTACAGGGAATCTACAATGAGCAGTTCTTC
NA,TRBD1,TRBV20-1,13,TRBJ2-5,CSSTDRGKETQYF,TGCAGTTCAACGGACAGGGGGAAAGAGACCCAGTACTTC
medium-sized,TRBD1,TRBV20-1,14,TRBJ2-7,CSASTQGARYEQYF,TGCAGTGCTAGTACCCAGGGGGCTCGGTACGAGCAGTACTTC
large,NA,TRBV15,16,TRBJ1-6,CATSTHREQGGSPLHF,TGTGCCACCAGCACCCACCGGGAGCAGGGAGGGTCACCCCTCCACTTT
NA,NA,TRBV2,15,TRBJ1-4,CASSEEGMTNEKLFF,TGTGCCAGCAGTGAAGAGGGGATGACTAATGAAAAACTGTTTTTT
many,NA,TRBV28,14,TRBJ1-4,CASSLGDGVEKLFF,TGTGCCAGCAGTTTAGGGGACGGGGTCGAAAAACTGTTTTTT
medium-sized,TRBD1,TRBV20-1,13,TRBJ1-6,CSARVRGHSPLHF,TGCAGTGCTAGAGTTAGGGGGCATTCACCCCTCCACTTT